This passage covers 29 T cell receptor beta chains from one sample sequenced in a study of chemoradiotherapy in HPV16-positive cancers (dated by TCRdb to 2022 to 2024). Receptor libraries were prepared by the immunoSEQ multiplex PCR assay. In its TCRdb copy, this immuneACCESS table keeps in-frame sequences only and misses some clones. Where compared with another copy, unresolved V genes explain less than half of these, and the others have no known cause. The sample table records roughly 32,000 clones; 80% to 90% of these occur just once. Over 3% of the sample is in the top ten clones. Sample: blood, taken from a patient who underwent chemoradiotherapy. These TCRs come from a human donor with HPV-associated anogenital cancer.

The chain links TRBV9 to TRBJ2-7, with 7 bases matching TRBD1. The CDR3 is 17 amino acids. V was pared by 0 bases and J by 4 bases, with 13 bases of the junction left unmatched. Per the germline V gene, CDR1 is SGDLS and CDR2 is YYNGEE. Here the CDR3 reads CASSVAPSTGLGYEQYF. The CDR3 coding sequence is TGTGCCAGCAGCGTAGCCCCTTCGACAGGGTTGGGGTACGAGCAGTACTTC.

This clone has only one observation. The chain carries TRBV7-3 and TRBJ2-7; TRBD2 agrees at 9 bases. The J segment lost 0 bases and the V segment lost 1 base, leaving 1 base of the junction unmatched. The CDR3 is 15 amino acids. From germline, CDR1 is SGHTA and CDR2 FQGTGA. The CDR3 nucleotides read TGTGCCAGCAGCTTAAGTAGCGGGAGCTCCTACGAGCAGTACTTC. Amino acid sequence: CASSLSSGSSYEQYF.

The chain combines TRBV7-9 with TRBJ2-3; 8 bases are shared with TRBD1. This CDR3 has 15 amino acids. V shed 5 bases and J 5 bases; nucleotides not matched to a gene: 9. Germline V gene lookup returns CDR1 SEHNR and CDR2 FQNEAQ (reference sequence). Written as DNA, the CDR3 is TGTGCCAGCAGCCCAAGGACAGGGTGGGTAGATACGCAGTATTTT. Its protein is CASSPRTGWVDTQYF.

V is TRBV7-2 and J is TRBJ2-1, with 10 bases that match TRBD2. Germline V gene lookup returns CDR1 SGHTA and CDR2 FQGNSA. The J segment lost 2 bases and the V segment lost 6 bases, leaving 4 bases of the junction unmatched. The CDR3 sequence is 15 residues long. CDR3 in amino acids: CASRGSGRAYNEQFF. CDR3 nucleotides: TGTGCCAGCAGGGGGAGCGGGAGGGCCTACAATGAGCAGTTCTTC.

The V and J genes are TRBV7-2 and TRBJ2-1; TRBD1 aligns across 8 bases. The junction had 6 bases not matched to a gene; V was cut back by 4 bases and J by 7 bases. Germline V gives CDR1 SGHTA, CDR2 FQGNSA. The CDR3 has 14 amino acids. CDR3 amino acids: CASSSYRGENEQFF. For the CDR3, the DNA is TGTGCCAGCAGCTCCTACAGGGGGGAAAATGAGCAGTTCTTC.

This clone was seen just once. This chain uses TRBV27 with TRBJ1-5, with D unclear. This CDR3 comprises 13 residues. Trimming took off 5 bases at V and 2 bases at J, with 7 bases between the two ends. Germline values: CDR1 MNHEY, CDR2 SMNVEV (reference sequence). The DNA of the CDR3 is TGTGCCAGCAGTCCCCGACGCAATCAGCCCCAGCATTTT. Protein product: CASSPRRNQPQHF.

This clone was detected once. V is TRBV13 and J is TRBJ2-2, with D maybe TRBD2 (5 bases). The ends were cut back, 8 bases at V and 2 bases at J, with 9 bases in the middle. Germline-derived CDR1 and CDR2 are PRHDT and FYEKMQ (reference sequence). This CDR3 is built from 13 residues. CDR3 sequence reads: CASQRGNTGELFF. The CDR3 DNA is TGTGCCAGCCAACGGGGTAACACCGGGGAGCTGTTTTTT.

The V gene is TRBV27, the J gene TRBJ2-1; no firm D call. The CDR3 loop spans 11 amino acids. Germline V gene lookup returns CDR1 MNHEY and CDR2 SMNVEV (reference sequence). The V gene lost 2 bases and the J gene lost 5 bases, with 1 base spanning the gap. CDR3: CASSLDNEQFF. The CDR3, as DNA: TGTGCCAGCAGTTTAGACAATGAGCAGTTCTTC.

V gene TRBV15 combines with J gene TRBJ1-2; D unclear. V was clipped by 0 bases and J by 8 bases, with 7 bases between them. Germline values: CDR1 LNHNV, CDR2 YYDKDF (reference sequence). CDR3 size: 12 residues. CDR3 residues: CATSREGSGYTF. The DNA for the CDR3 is TGTGCCACCAGCAGAGAGGGGTCGGGCTACACCTTC.

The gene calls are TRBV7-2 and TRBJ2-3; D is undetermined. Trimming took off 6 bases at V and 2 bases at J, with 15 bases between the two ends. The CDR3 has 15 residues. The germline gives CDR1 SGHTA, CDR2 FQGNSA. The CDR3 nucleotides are TGTGCCAGCAGAAAGGGCGGCCGGTCCACAGATACGCAGTATTTT. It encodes CASRKGGRSTDTQYF.

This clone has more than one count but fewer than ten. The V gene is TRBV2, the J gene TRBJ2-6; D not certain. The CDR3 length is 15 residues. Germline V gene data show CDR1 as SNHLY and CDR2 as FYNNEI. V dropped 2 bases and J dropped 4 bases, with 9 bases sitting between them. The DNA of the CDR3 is TGTGCCAGCAGTGAACCTATGACGGGGGCCAACGTCCTGACTTTC. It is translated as CASSEPMTGANVLTF.

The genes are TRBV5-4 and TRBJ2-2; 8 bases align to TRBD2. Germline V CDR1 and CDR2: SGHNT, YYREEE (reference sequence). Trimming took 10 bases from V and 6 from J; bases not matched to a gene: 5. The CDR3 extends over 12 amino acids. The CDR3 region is CAGTRGAGELFF. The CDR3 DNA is TGTGCCGGGACTAGGGGGGCCGGGGAGCTGTTTTTT.

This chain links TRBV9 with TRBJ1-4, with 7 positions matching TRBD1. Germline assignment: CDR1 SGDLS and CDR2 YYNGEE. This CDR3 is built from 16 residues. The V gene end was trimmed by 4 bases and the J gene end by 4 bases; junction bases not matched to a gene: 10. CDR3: CASSPAPGQSNEKLFF. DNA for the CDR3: TGTGCCAGCAGCCCAGCACCGGGACAGAGTAATGAAAAACTGTTTTTT.

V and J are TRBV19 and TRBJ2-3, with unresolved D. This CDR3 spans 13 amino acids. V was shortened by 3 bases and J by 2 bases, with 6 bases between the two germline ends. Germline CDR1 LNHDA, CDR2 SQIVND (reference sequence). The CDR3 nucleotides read TGTGCCAGTAGTATTGGCGACACAGATACGCAGTATTTT. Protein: CASSIGDTDTQYF.

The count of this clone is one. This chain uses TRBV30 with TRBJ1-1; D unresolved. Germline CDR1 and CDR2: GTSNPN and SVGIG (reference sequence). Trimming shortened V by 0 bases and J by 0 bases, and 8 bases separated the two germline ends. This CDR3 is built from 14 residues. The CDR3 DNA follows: TGTGCCTGGAGTGTAGAGGTCCTGAACACTGAAGCTTTCTTT. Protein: CAWSVEVLNTEAFF.

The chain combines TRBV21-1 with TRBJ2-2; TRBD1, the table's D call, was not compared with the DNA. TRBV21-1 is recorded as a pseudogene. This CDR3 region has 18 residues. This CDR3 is CASSKGAEGAANTGELFF. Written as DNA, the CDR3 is TGTGCCAGCAGCAAAGGGGCGGAGGGGGCGGCGAACACCGGGGAGCTGTTTTTT.

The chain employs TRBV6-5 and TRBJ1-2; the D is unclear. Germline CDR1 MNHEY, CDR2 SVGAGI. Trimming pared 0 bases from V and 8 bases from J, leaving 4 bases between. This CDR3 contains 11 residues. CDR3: CASSYSRGYTF. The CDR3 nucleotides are TGTGCCAGCAGTTACTCGAGAGGCTACACCTTC.

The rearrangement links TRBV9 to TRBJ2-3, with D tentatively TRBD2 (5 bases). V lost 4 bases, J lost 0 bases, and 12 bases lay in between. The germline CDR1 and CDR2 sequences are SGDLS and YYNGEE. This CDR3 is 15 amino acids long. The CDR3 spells CASSPEASSTDTQYF. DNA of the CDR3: TGTGCCAGCAGCCCGGAGGCATCTAGCACAGATACGCAGTATTTT. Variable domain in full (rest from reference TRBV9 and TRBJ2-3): DSGVTQTPKHLITATGQRVTLRCSPRSGDLSVYWYQQSLDQGLQFLIQYYNGEERAKGNILERFSAQQFPDLHSELNLSSLELGDSALYFCASSPEASSTDTQYFGPGTRLTVL.

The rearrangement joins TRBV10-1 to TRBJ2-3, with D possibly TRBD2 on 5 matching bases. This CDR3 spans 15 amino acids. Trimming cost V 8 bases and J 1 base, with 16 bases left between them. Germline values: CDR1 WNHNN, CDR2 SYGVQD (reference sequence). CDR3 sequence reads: CASRLGEEGTDTQYF. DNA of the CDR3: TGCGCCAGCCGCCTCGGCGAGGAGGGCACAGATACGCAGTATTTT.

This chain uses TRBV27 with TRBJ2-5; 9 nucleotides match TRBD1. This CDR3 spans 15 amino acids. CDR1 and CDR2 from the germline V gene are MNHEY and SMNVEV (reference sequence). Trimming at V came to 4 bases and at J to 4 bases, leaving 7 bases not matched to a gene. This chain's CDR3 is CASSSPGTGTETQYF. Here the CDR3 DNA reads TGTGCCAGCAGTTCCCCCGGGACAGGGACAGAGACCCAGTACTTC.

The CDR3 region has the DNA TGTGCCAGCAGTGAAGCGCAGGGAAATGAGCAGTTCTTC. Protein sequence: CASSEAQGNEQFF. The genes are TRBV6-1 and TRBJ2-1; D is perhaps TRBD1 (5 bases). Trimming cost V 0 bases and J 7 bases, with 7 bases left between them. CDR1 MNHNS and CDR2 SASEGT come from the germline V gene. The CDR3 loop spans 13 amino acids.

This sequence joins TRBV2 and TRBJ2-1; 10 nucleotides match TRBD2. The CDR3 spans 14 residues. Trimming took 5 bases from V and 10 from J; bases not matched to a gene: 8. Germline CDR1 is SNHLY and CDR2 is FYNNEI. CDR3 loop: CASSSSPGLAEQFF. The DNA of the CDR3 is TGTGCCAGCAGTTCTTCTCCGGGACTAGCGGAGCAGTTCTTC.

This chain's CDR3 is CASSPTRNDEQFF. The CDR3 bases are TGTGCCAGCTCACCAACTAGGAACGATGAGCAGTTCTTC. The chain employs TRBV18 and TRBJ2-1, with D possibly TRBD2 on 5 matching bases. The CDR3 loop spans 13 amino acids. The germline V gene encodes CDR1 KGHSH and CDR2 LQKENI. Deletions cut 2 bases from V and 8 bases from J, with 10 bases between.

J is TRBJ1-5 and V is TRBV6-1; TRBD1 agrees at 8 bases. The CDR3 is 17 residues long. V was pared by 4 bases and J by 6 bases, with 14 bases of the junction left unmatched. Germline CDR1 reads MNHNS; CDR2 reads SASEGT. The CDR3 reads CASSATFPQGGSQPQHF. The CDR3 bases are TGTGCCAGCAGTGCAACCTTCCCACAGGGGGGAAGTCAGCCCCAGCATTTT.

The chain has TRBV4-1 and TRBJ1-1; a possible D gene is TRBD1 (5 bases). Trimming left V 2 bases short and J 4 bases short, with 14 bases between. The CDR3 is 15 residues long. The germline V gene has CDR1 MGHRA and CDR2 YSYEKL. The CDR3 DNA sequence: TGCGCCAGCAGCCAAAACCTGGGAGGGACCACTGAAGCTTTCTTT. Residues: CASSQNLGGTTEAFF.

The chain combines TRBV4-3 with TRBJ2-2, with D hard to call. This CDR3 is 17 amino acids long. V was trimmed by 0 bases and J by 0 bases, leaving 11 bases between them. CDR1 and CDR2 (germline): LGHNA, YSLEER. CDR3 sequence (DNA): TGCGCCAGCAGCCAAGATTGGGCAGCGTCGAACACCGGGGAGCTGTTTTTT. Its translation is CASSQDWAASNTGELFF.

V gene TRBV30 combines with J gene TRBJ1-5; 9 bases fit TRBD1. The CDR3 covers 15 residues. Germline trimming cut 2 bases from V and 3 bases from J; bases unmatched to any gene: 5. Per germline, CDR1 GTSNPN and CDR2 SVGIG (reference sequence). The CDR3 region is CAWSPRTGANQPQHF. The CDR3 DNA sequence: TGTGCCTGGAGTCCCCGGACAGGGGCCAATCAGCCCCAGCATTTT.

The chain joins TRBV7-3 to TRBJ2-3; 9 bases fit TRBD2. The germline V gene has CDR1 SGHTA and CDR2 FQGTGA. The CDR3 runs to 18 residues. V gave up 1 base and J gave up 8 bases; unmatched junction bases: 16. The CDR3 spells CASSLNPLGPSGIGTQYF. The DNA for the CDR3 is TGTGCCAGCAGCTTAAACCCCCTAGGCCCTAGCGGGATTGGTACGCAGTATTTT. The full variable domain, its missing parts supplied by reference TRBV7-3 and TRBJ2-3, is GAGVSQTPSNKVTEKGKYVELRCDPISGHTALYWYRQSLGQGPEFLIYFQGTGAADDSGLPNDRFFAVRPEGSVSTLKIQRTERGDSAVYLCASSLNPLGPSGIGTQYFGPGTRLTVL.

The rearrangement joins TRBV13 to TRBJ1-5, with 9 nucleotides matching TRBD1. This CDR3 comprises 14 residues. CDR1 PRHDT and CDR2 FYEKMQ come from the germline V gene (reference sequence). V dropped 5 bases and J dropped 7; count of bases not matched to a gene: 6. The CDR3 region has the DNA TGTGCCAGCAGCCCGAGACAGGGGGAACAGCCCCAGCATTTT. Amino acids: CASSPRQGEQPQHF.